This T cell receptor (beta chain) was captured by sequencing in a study of shared clonotypes between healthy human individuals. CDR3 length: 14 amino acids. CDR1 and CDR2 (germline): SGHRS, YFSETQ. Between the trimmed V and J ends, which lost 1 base and 4 bases, there was a span of 11 bases. TCRdb's table, derived via immunoSEQ multiplex PCR, lists solely in-frame clones and lacks some. The sample carries about 2.4 million clones, around nine tenths recorded once. The V and J genes are TRBV5-1 and TRBJ1-1; D unclear. Sequenced: naive CD4+ T cells sorted from blood. As for subset: CD45RA+ positively selected. This clonotype was obtained from a man aged 18-30 years in good health. CDR3 sequence reads: CASSLWTEGTEAFF. The CDR3 region has the DNA TGCGCCAGCAGCTTGTGGACCGAGGGCACTGAAGCTTTCTTT.